The 18 T cell receptor beta chains in this list originate from one sample, sequenced in a study of blood T cell repertoires in COVID-19. Libraries were prepared by immunoSEQ multiplex PCR; TCRdb keeps only in-frame clonotypes and omits some of them. Among tens of thousands of clones, 85% to 90% were seen once, and the ten largest hold about 1.5%. Material: peripheral blood. The receptors originated from a man between 60 and 75 years old with acute or convalescent COVID-19.

This rearrangement joins TRBV7-2 to TRBJ1-1; D may be TRBD1 (5 bases). V shed 5 bases and J shed 3 bases, with 13 bases lying between them. The CDR3 loop spans 14 amino acids. The germline V gene encodes CDR1 SGHTA and CDR2 FQGNSA. The CDR3 is CASSMVIGDTEAFF. The DNA of the CDR3 is TGTGCCAGCAGCATGGTGATAGGGGACACTGAAGCTTTCTTT.

This chain uses TRBV6-2 or TRBV6-3 with TRBJ2-3; D might be TRBD2 (6 bases). Trimming cost V 6 bases and J 0 bases, with 13 bases left between them. CDR1 is MNHEY and CDR2 is SVGEGT in the germline V gene. CDR3 length: 15 amino acids. The CDR3 sequence: CASSFQSGSTDTQYF. As DNA, the CDR3 is TGTGCCAGCAGCTTCCAAAGCGGGAGCACAGATACGCAGTATTTT.

J is TRBJ1-2 and V is TRBV28; 10 nucleotides align to TRBD1. This CDR3 is 16 amino acids long. V dropped 3 bases and J dropped 8; count of bases not matched to a gene: 12. CDR1 and CDR2 from the germline V gene are MDHEN and SYDVKM. CDR3 bases: TGTGCCAGCAGTTTGAATTTAGGACAGGGGGTGCGGGGCTACACCTTC. Its protein product is CASSLNLGQGVRGYTF.

This CDR3 is CASSITGSSYEQYF. CDR3 DNA sequence: TGTGCCAGCAGTATTACAGGGAGCTCCTACGAGCAGTACTTC. The rearrangement joins TRBV28 to TRBJ2-7; possibly TRBD1 for D (6 bases). This CDR3 comprises 14 residues. V lost 5 bases and J lost 0, with 11 bases in between. The V gene's germline CDR1 is MDHEN and CDR2 SYDVKM.

The chain links TRBV3-1 (or the pseudogene TRBV3-2) to TRBJ2-5; TRBD2 matches at 12 bases. The V gene's germline CDR1 is LGHDT and CDR2 YNNKEL (reference sequence). After removal of 1 base from V and 4 bases from J, the junction contained 4 bases not matched to a gene. This CDR3 is 16 amino acids long. Written as DNA, the CDR3 is TGTGCCAGCAGCCAAGCGCTAGCGGGAGGGGCAGAGACCCAGTACTTC. Residues: CASSQALAGGAETQYF.

The J gene is TRBJ1-6, the V gene TRBV11-3; no clear D gene. Trimming took off 5 bases at V and 10 bases at J, with 18 bases between the two ends. Germline CDR1 is SGHNT and CDR2 is YENEEA. This CDR3 has 15 residues. CDR3 nucleotide sequence: TGTGCCAGCAGCCCCGAAGGGAGCCTGAGGTCACCCCTCCACTTT. This gives the protein CASSPEGSLRSPLHF.

V usage is TRBV9 and J usage is TRBJ2-1; 8 bases match TRBD2. Germline CDR1 is SGDLS and CDR2 is YYNGEE. Trimming removed 4 bases from V and 7 bases from J; junction bases left unmatched: 13. This CDR3 spans 16 amino acids. CDR3 sequence: CASSLQSSGIGNEQFF. For the CDR3, the DNA is TGTGCCAGCAGCCTCCAAAGTAGCGGGATAGGTAATGAGCAGTTCTTC. Full variable domain (remainder filled in from reference TRBV9 and TRBJ2-1): DSGVTQTPKHLITATGQRVTLRCSPRSGDLSVYWYQQSLDQGLQFLIQYYNGEERAKGNILERFSAQQFPDLHSELNLSSLELGDSALYFCASSLQSSGIGNEQFFGPGTRLTVL.

A few counts support this clone. The V gene is TRBV2, the J gene TRBJ2-7, with 12 nucleotides matching TRBD2. The CDR3 is 15 amino acids. The J segment lost 2 bases and the V segment lost 3 bases, leaving 2 bases of the junction unmatched. The germline V gene has CDR1 SNHLY and CDR2 FYNNEI. DNA of the CDR3: TGTGCCAGCAGTGAGGCTAGCGGGAGGGCCTACGAGCAGTACTTC. Its translation: CASSEASGRAYEQYF.

This clone was seen once. This chain connects TRBV6-1 to TRBJ1-2; perhaps TRBD1 as D (5 bases). Looked up from germline, CDR1 is MNHNS and CDR2 is SASEGT. Deletions cut 1 base from V and 5 bases from J, with 17 bases between. The CDR3 has 16 amino acids. This CDR3 reads CASSEGVTALGYGYTF. Here the CDR3 DNA reads TGTGCCAGCAGTGAAGGTGTGACAGCCTTGGGGTATGGCTACACCTTC.

The J gene is TRBJ1-2, the V gene TRBV9, with D unresolved. CDR1 is SGDLS, CDR2 YYNGEE, per germline. Trimming took off 0 bases at V and 4 bases at J, with 13 bases between the two ends. The CDR3 has 15 residues. CDR3 protein: CASSVVVGSSYGYTF. Written as DNA, the CDR3 is TGTGCCAGCAGCGTAGTTGTGGGGAGTTCCTATGGCTACACCTTC.

The chain combines TRBV19 with TRBJ1-2; D uncertain. The V and J ends lost 3 bases and 6 bases respectively, with 11 bases between them. Germline CDR1 is LNHDA and CDR2 is SQIVND (reference sequence). The CDR3 runs 13 residues. This chain's CDR3 is CASSIGGFHGYTF. The CDR3 nucleotides read TGTGCCAGTAGTATTGGAGGTTTCCATGGCTACACCTTC.

CDR3 in DNA: TGTGCCAGCGGAGCAATCGTGAACGAGCAGTACTTC. This sequence encodes CASGAIVNEQYF. This chain links TRBV28 with TRBJ2-7; D is unresolved. Germline V gene lookup returns CDR1 MDHEN and CDR2 SYDVKM. V was pared by 8 bases and J by 5 bases, with 13 bases between. This CDR3 is built from 12 residues.

J is TRBJ2-2 and V is TRBV7-9; 7 bases fit TRBD2. V lost 2 bases to trimming and J lost 3 bases; unmatched junction nucleotides: 9. The CDR3 extends over 17 amino acids. CDR1 and CDR2 (germline): SEHNR, FQNEAQ (reference sequence). The CDR3 DNA reads TGTGCCAGCAGCTTAATAAGTGGGAGGGCCCACACCGGGGAGCTGTTTTTT. Translation: CASSLISGRAHTGELFF.

CDR3 region: CASSESGTNTIYF. The CDR3, as DNA: TGTGCCAGCAGTGAGTCAGGGACTAACACCATATATTTT. The chain combines TRBV6-1 with TRBJ1-3; maybe TRBD1 (5 bases). The length of the CDR3 is 13 residues. Germline assignment: CDR1 MNHNS and CDR2 SASEGT. Trimming took off 3 bases at V and 7 bases at J, with 10 bases between the two ends.

This sequence joins TRBV29-1 and TRBJ2-2, with 13 bases aligning to TRBD2. From germline, CDR1 is SQVTM and CDR2 ANQGSEA. V was pared by 7 bases and J by 0 bases, with 2 bases of the junction left unmatched. This CDR3 has 15 residues. The CDR3: CSAGTSGANTGELFF. The CDR3 nucleotides are TGCAGCGCTGGGACTAGCGGGGCGAACACCGGGGAGCTGTTTTTT.

The V gene is TRBV6-2 or TRBV6-3, the J gene TRBJ1-5, with 8 bases fitting TRBD1. The germline gives CDR1 MNHEY, CDR2 SVGEGT. This CDR3 region has 18 residues. The V and J ends lost 4 bases and 4 bases, in that order; junction bases with no gene match: 15. The CDR3 is CASSSKAGGPRWNQPQHF. DNA of the CDR3: TGTGCCAGCAGTTCCAAGGCAGGGGGCCCTAGATGGAATCAGCCCCAGCATTTT.

V is TRBV6-1 and J is TRBJ2-1; 7 positions match TRBD1. Trimming cost V 2 bases and J 1 base; bases outside gene matches: 11. CDR3 length equals 18 residues. Germline CDR1 is MNHNS and CDR2 is SASEGT. CDR3 in amino acids: CASSERPGGTTSYNEQFF. In DNA, the CDR3 is TGTGCCAGCAGTGAACGGCCAGGGGGTACGACTTCCTACAATGAGCAGTTCTTC.

V usage is TRBV28 and J usage is TRBJ1-2, with 7 positions matching TRBD1. The CDR3 runs 14 residues. V dropped 7 bases and J dropped 1; count of bases not matched to a gene: 6. From germline, CDR1 is MDHEN and CDR2 SYDVKM. CDR3 loop: CASMLTGVNYGYTF. The CDR3 region has the DNA TGTGCCAGCATGCTCACAGGGGTTAACTATGGCTACACCTTC.